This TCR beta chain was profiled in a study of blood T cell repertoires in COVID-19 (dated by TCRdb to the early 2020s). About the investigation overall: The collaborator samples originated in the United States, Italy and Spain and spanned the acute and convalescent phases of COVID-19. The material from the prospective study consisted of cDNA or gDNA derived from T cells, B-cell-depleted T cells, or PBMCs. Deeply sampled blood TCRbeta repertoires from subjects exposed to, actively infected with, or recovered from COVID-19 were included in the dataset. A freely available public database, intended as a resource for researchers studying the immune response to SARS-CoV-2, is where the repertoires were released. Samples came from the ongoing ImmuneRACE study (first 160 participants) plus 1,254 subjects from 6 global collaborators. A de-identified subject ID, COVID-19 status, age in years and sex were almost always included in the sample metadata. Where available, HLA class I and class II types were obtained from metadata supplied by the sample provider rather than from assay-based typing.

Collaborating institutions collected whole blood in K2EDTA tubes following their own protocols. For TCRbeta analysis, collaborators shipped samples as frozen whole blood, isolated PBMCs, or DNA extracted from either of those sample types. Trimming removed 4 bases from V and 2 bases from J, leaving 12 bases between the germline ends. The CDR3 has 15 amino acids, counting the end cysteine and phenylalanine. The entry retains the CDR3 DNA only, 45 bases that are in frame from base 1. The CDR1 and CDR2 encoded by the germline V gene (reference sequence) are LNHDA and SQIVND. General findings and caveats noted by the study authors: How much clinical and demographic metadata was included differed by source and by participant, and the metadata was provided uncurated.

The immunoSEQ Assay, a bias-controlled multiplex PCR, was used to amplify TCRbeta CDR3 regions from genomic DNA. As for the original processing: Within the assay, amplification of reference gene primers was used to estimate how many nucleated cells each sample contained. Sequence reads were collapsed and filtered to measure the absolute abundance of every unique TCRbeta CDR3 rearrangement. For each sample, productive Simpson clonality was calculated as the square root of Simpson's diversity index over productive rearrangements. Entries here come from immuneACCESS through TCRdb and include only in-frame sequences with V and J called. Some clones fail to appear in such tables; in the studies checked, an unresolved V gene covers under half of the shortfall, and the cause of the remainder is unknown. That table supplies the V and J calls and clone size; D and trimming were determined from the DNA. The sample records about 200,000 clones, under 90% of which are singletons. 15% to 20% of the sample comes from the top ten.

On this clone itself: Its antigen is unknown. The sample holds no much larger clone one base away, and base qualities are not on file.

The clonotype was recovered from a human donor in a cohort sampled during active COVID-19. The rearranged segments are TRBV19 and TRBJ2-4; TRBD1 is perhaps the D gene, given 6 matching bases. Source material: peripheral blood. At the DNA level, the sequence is TGTGCCAGTAGTAGGGACAAGGGGACCAAAAACATTCAGTACTTC. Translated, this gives CASSRDKGTKNIQYF.